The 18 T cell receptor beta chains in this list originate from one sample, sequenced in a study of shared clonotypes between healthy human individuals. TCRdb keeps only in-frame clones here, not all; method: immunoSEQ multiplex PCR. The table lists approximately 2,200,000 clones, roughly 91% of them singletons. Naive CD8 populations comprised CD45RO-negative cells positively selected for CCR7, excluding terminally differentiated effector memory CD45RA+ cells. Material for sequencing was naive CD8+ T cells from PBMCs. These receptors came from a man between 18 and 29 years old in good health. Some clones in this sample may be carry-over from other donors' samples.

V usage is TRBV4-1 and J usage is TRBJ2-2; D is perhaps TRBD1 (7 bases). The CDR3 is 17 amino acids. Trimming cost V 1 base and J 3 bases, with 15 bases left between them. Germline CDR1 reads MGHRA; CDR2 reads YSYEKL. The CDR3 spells CASSQAGGRGYTGELFF. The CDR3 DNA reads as TGCGCCAGCAGCCAAGCAGGGGGGCGGGGATACACCGGGGAGCTGTTTTTT.

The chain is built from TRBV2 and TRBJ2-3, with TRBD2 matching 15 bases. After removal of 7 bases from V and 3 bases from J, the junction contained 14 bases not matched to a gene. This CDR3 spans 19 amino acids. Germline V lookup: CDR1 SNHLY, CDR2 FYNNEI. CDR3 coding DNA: TGTGCCAGCATGAAGGGACTAGCGGGAGGAACGCCTGGGACAGATACGCAGTATTTT. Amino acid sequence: CASMKGLAGGTPGTDTQYF.

CDR3 coding DNA: TGCAGCGTTGAACCGACTAGCGGGAGATCCAATGAGCAGTTCTTC. The encoded protein is CSVEPTSGRSNEQFF. The chain carries TRBV29-1 and TRBJ2-1; TRBD2 matches 12 bases. This CDR3 comprises 15 residues. From germline, CDR1 is SQVTM and CDR2 ANQGSEA. The ends lost 2 bases at V and 6 bases at J; junction bases unmatched: 5.

CDR3 in DNA: TGTGCCAGCAGCGTAGATCAGGCTAGCTCCTACGAGCAGTACTTC. The encoded protein is CASSVDQASSYEQYF. The rearrangement links TRBV9 to TRBJ2-7, with unresolved D. Trimming took 0 bases from V and 0 from J, leaving 10 bases between them. This CDR3 has 15 amino acids. The germline CDR1 and CDR2 sequences are SGDLS and YYNGEE. Together with reference TRBV9 and TRBJ2-7, the CDR3 gives the full variable domain: DSGVTQTPKHLITATGQRVTLRCSPRSGDLSVYWYQQSLDQGLQFLIQYYNGEERAKGNILERFSAQQFPDLHSELNLSSLELGDSALYFCASSVDQASSYEQYFGPGTRLTVT.

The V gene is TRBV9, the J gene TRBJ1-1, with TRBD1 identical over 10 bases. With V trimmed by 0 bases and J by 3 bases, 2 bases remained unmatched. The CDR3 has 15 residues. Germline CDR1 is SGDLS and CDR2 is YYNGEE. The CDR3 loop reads CASSVGGQGYTEAFF. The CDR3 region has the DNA TGTGCCAGCAGCGTAGGGGGACAGGGGTACACTGAAGCTTTCTTT.

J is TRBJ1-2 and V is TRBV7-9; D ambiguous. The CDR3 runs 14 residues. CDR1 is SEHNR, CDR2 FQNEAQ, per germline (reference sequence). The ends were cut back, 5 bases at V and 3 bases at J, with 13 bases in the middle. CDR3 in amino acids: CASSLLIPYYGYTF. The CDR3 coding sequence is TGTGCCAGCAGCCTCCTTATCCCGTACTATGGCTACACCTTC.

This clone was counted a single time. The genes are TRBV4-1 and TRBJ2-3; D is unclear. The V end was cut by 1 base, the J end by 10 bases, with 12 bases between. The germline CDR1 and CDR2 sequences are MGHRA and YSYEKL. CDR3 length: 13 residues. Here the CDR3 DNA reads TGCGCCAGCAGCCAAGGGCCGGATTTCTCGCAGTATTTT. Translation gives CASSQGPDFSQYF.

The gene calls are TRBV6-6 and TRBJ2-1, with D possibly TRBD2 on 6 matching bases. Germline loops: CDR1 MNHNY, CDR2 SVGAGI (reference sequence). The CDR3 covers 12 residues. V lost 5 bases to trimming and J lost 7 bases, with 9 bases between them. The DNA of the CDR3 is TGTGCCAGCAGTCTTAGCGGAAATGAGCAGTTCTTC. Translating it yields CASSLSGNEQFF.

CDR3 protein: CASRDQSSYNEQFF. Here the CDR3 DNA reads TGTGCCAGCAGGGACCAGAGCTCCTACAATGAGCAGTTCTTC. J is TRBJ2-1 and V is TRBV11-2; D is undetermined. This CDR3 contains 14 residues. The V and J ends lost 6 bases and 0 bases respectively, with 9 bases between them. Germline lookup yields CDR1 SGHAT and CDR2 FQNNGV.

CDR3 DNA sequence: TGTGCCAGCAGTTTATTAATGGGCCATCAGCCCCAGCATTTT. Translation gives CASSLLMGHQPQHF. V and J are TRBV28 and TRBJ1-5; D is unresolved. Germline V lookup: CDR1 MDHEN, CDR2 SYDVKM. The CDR3 length is 14 residues. The V end was cut by 1 base, the J end by 5 bases, with 9 bases between.

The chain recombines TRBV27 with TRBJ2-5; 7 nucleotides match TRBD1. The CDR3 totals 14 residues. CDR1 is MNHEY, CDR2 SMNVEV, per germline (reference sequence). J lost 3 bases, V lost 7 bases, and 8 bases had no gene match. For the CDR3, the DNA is TGTGCCAGCACAAGGACAGGTGCCGAAGAGACCCAGTACTTC. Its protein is CASTRTGAEETQYF.

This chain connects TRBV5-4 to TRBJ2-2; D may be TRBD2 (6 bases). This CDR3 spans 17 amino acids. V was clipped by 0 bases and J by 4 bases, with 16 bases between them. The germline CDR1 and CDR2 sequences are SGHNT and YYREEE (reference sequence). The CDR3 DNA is TGTGCCAGCAGCTTGGCCCAGAGACTAGGGATCACCGGGGAGCTGTTTTTT. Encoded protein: CASSLAQRLGITGELFF.

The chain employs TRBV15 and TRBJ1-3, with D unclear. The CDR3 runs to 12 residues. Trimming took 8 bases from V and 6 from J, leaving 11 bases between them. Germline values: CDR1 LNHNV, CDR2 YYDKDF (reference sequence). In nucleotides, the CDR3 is TGTGCCACCGGCCAGGCCGAAAACACCATATATTTT. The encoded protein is CATGQAENTIYF.

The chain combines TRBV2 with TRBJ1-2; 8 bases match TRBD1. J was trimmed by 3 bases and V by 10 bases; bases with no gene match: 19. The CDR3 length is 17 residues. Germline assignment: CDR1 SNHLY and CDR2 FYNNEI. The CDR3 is CATTRQQGVEVDYGYTF. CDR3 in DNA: TGTGCCACCACAAGACAACAGGGGGTTGAGGTGGACTATGGCTACACCTTC.

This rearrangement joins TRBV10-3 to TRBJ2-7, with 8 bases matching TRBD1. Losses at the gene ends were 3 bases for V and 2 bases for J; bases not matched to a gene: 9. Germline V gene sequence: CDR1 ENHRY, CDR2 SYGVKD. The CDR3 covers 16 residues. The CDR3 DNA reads TGTGCCATCAGTGACAGGGGGCCCCCGACTCCCTACGAGCAGTACTTC. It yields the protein CAISDRGPPTPYEQYF.

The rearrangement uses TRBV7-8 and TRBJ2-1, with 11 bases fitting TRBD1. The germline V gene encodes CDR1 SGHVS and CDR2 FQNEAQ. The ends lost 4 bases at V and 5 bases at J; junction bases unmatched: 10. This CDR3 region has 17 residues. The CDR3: CASSSRTGGLKNNEQFF. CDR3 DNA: TGTGCCAGCAGCTCAAGGACAGGGGGCTTGAAAAACAATGAGCAGTTCTTC.

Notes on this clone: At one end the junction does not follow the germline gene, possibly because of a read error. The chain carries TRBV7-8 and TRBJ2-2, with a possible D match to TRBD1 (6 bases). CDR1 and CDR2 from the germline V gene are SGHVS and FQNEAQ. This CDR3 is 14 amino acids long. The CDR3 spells CASSLTGNAGELFF. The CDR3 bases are TGTGCCAGCAGCCTTACAGGGAACGCCGGGGAGCTGTTTTTT.

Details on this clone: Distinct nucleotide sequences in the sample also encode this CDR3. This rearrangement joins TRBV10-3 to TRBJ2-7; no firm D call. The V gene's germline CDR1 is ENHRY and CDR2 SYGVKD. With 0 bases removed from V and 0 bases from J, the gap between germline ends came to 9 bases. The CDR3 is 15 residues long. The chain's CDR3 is CAISESPGRSYEQYF. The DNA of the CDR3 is TGTGCCATCAGTGAGTCACCAGGCCGCTCCTACGAGCAGTACTTC.